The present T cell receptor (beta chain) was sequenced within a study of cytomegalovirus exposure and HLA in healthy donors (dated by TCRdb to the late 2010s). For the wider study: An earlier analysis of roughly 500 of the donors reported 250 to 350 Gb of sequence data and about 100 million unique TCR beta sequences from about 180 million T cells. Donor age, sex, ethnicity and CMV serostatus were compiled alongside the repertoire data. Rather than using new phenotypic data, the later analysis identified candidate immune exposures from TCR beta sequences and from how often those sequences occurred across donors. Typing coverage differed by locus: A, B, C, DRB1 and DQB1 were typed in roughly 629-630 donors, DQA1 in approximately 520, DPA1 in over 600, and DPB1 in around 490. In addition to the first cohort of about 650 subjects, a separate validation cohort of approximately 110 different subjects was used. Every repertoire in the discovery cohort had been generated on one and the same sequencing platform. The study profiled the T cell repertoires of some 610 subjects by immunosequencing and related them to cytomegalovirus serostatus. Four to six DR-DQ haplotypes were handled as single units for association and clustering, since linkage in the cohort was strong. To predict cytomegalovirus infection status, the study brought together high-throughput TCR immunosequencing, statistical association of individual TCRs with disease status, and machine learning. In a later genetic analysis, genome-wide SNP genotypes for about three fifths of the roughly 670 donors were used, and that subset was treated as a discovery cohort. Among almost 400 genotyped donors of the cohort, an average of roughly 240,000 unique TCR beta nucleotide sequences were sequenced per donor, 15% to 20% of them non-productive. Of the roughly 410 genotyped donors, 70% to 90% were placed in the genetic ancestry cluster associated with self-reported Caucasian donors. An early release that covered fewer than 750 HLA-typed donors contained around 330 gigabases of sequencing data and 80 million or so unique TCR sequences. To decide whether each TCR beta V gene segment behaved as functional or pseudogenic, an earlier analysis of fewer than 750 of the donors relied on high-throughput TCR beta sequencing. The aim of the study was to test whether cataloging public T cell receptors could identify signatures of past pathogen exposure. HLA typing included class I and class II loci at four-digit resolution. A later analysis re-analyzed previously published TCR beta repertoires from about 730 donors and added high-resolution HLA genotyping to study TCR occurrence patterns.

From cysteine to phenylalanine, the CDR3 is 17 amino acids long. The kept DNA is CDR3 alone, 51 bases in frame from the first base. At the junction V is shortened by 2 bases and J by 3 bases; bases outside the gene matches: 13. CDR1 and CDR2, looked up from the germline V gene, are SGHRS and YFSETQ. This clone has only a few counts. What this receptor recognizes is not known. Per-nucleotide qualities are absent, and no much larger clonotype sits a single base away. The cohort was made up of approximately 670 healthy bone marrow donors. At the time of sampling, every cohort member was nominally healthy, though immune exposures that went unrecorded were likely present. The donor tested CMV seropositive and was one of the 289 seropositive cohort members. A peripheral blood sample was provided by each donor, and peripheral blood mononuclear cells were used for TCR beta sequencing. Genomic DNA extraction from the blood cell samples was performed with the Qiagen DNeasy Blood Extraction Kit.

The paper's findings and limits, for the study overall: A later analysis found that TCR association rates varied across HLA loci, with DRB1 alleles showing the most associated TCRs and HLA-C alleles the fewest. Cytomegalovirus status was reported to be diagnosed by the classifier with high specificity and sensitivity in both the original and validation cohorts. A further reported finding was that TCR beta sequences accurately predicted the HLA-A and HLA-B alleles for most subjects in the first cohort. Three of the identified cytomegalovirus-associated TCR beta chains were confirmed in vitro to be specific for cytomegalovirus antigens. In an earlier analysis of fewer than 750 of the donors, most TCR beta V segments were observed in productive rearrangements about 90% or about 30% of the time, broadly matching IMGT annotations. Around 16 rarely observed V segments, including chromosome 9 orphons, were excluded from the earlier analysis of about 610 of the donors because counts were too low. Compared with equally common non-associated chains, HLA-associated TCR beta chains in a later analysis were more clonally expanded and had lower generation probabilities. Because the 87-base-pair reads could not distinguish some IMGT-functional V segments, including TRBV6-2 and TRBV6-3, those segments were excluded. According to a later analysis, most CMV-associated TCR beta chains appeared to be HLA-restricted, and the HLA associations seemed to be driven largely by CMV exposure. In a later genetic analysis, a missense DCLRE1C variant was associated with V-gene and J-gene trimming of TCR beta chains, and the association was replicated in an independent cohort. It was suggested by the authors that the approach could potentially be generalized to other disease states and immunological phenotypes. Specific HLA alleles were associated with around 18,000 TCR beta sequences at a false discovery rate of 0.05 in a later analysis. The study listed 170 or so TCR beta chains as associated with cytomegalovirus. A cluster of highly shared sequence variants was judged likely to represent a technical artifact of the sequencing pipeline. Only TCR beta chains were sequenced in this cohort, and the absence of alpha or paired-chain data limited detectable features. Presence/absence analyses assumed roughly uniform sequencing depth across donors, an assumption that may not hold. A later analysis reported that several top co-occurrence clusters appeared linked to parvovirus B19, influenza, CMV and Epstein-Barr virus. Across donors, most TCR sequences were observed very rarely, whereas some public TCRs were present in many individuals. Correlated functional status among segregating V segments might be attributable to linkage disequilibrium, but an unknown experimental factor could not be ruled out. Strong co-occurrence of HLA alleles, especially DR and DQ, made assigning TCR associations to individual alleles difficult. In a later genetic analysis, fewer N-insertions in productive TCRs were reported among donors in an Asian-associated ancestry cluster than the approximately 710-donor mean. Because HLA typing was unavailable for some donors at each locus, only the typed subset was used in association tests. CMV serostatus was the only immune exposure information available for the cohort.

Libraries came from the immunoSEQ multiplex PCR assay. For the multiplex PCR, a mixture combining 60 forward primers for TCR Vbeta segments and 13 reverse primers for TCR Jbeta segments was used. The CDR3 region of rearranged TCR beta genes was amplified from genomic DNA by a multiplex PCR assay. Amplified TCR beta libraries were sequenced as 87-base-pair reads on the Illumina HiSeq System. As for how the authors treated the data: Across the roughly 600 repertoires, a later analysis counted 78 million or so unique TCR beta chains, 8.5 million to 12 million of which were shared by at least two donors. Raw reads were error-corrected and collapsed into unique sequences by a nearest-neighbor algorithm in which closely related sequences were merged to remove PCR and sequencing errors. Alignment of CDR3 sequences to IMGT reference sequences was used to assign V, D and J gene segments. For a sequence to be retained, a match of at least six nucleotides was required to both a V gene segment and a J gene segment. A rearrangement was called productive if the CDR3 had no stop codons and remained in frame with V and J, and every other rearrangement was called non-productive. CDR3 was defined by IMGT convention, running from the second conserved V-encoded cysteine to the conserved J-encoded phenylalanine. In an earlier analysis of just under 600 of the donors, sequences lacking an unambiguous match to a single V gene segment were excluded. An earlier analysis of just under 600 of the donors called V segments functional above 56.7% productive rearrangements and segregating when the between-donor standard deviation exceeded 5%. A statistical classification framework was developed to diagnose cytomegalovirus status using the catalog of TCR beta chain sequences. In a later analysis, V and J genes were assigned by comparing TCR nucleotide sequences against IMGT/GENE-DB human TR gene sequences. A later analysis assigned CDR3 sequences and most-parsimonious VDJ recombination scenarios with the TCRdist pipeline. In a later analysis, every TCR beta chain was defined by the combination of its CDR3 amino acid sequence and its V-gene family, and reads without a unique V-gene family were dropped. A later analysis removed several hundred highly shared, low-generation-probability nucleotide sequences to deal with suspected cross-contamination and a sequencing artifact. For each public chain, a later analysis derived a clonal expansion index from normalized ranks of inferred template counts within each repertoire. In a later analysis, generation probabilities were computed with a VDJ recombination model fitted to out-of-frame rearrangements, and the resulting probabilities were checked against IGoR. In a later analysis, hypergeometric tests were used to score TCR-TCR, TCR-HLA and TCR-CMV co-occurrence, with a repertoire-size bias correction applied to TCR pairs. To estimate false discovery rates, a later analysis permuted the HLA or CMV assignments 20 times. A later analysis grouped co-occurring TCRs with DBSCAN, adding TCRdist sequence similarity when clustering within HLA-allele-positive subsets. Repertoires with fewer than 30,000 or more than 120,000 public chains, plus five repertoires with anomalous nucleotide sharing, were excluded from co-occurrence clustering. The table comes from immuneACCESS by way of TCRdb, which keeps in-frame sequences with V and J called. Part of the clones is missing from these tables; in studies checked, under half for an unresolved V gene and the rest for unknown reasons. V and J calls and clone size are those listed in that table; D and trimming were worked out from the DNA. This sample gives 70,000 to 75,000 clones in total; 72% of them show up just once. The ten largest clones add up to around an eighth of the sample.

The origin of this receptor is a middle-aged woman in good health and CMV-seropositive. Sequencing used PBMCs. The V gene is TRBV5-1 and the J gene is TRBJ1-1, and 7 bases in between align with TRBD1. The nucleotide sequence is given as TGCGCCAGCAGCTTTGACAGGGCCCGGCGGAAGGACACTGAAGCTTTCTTT. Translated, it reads CASSFDRARRKDTEAFF. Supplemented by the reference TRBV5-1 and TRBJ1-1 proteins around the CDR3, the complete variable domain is KAGVTQTPRYLIKTRGQQVTLSCSPISGHRSVSWYQQTPGQGLQFLFEYFSETQRNKGNFPGRFSGRQFSNSRSEMNVSTLELGDSALYLCASSFDRARRKDTEAFFGQGTRLTVV.